The next 20 T cell receptor beta chains were all read from a single sample in a study of tumor-infiltrating lymphocytes in primary liver carcinoma. Between roughly 18 and 30 mg of unsorted bulk tissue served as the source from which RNA and DNA were co-extracted. Total RNA amounting to roughly 450 ng was the source from which TCR beta cDNA was made with a constant-region primer. Three nested multiplex PCR rounds of slightly modified ARM-PCR generated TCR beta libraries. Amplification in the first two PCR rounds was performed using TRBV1-TRBV30 forward primers and a C-beta reverse primer for around 10 cycles each. TCRdb re-called the multiplex PCR reads through MiXCR, storing one row per CDR3 protein. The sample lists 150,000 to 200,000 distinct CDR3 sequences, 85% occurring once. The sample consisted of tumor tissue from primary liver carcinoma. The source of these receptors is a man between 35 and 55 years old with primary liver carcinoma and hepatitis B virus infection.

Note on this clonotype: With a much larger clone just one base away, this may be a read error. The CDR3 is CVTGSTDTQYF. The CDR3 DNA is TGTGTCACCGGCAGCACAGATACGCAGTATTTT. The J gene is TRBJ2-3, the V gene TRBV24-1; D not certain. The CDR3 is made up of 11 amino acids. CDR1 KGHDR and CDR2 SFDVKD come from the germline V gene.

A few counts support this clonotype. One end of the junction is discordant with germline, which a read error may explain. The rearrangement joins TRBV29-1 to TRBJ2-2; 7 bases agree with TRBD2. Germline CDR1 SQVTM, CDR2 ANQGSEA. This CDR3 is 12 amino acids long. CDR3 sequence (DNA): TGCAGCGTGCCTGAGGAGAGCGGGGAGCTCTTTTTT. Translated: CSVPEESGELFF.

As to this clonotype: The CDR3 does not close with the conserved phenylalanine or tryptophan, likely indicating a read error. The chain is built from TRBV29-1 and TRBJ2-7; D tentatively reads TRBD1 or TRBD2 (5 bases each). CDR3 length: 16 residues. Germline CDR1 SQVTM, CDR2 ANQGSEA. With 7 bases removed from V and 3 bases from J, the gap between germline ends came to 25 bases. In nucleotides, the CDR3 is TGCAGCGCCATGTCATCTGGGACCGGCACCCACTACGAGCAGTACCTC. Protein: CSAMSSGTGTHYEQYL.

A remark on this clonotype: A single base separates this from a much larger clone, so it may be a read error. The chain combines TRBV28 with TRBJ2-1; the D gene is possibly TRBD1 (6 bases). In germline, CDR1 is MDHEN, CDR2 SYDVKM. The CDR3 spans 13 residues. Here the CDR3 reads CVSRGDPNNEQFF. In DNA form, the CDR3 reads TGTGTCAGCAGGGGCGACCCAAACAATGAGCAGTTCTTC.

J is TRBJ2-7 and V is TRBV5-5; TRBD2 matches 8 bases. V was pared by 0 bases and J by 7 bases, with 12 bases of the junction left unmatched. The germline V gene has CDR1 SGHKS and CDR2 YYEKEE (reference sequence). This CDR3 region has 16 residues. The CDR3 loop reads CASSLVIEAGVCEQYF. The CDR3 DNA is TGTGCCAGCAGCTTGGTTATAGAAGCGGGAGTATGTGAGCAGTACTTC.

This clonotype has just one count. At one of its ends the junction is not consistent with the germline gene, which may arise from a read error. This chain joins TRBV6-5 and TRBJ2-2, with TRBD2 matching 8 bases. The CDR3 is 18 residues long. The germline gives CDR1 MNHEY, CDR2 SVGAGI. CDR3 DNA sequence: TGTGCCAGCAGTTACAAGGGACTAGTGTACGCGAACACCGGGGACCTGTTTTTT. Translating gives CASSYKGLVYANTGDLFF.

On this clonotype: This may come from a read error, since a much larger clone is one base off. This chain links TRBV25-1 with TRBJ1-4; D remains ambiguous. V gave up 4 bases and J gave up 1 base, with 13 bases separating them. The length of the CDR3 is 16 residues. CDR1 MGHDK and CDR2 SYGVNS come from the germline V gene. The CDR3 sequence is CASSGGPFLTNEKLFF. As DNA, the CDR3 is TGTGCCAGCAGTGGAGGACCGTTCCTAACTAATGAAAAACTGTTTTTT.

As regards this clonotype: Mismatch with germline at one junction end may stem from a read error. The chain links TRBV12-3 or TRBV12-4 to TRBJ2-2; D unclear. The CDR3 has 12 amino acids. The CDR3 DNA sequence: TGTGACAGCAGTTTGGTCTCCGGGGAGCTGTTTTTT. It translates to CDSSLVSGELFF.

Turning to this clonotype: An end of the junction differs from the germline gene, which may be a read error. This chain connects TRBV5-6 to TRBJ1-1, with no clear D. There are 12 residues in the CDR3. CDR1 is SGHDT and CDR2 is YYEEEE in the germline V gene. The CDR3 DNA is TGTGCCAGCAGCTTGGTGAACGGAGAAGTTTACTTT. It translates to CASSLVNGEVYF.

V is TRBV10-3 and J is TRBJ2-3; 11 bases map to TRBD2. Germline V gene lookup returns CDR1 ENHRY and CDR2 SYGVKD. The CDR3 runs to 18 residues. Losses at the gene ends were 8 bases for V and 1 base for J; bases not matched to a gene: 14. CDR3 sequence (DNA): TGTGCCATCTGTGGATCCTCAATGACTAGCGGGGGCACAGATACGCAGTATTTT. Translation gives CAICGSSMTSGGTDTQYF.

This clonotype came up a few times. V and J are TRBV19 and TRBJ1-1, with unresolved D. This CDR3 comprises 13 residues. With 4 bases removed from V and 4 bases from J, the gap between germline ends came to 10 bases. Germline V gene sequence: CDR1 LNHDA, CDR2 SQIVND (reference sequence). The DNA of the CDR3 is TGTGCCAGTAGTACACGGGGAATCACTGAAGCTTTCTTT. Amino acids: CASSTRGITEAFF.

As to this clonotype: Here the CDR3 omits its conserved ending phenylalanine or tryptophan, so a read error is the likely source. The CDR3 DNA follows: TGCGCCAGCAGCCTCGGCCAATTTCAAGAGACCCAGTACCTC. The encoded protein is CASSLGQFQETQYL. This chain links TRBV5-1 with TRBJ2-5; D gene ambiguous. The CDR3 covers 14 residues. Germline CDR1 and CDR2: SGHRS and YFSETQ. V gave up 4 bases and J gave up 2 bases, with 12 bases separating them.

For this clonotype: This is likely a read error, given that the CDR3 carries no conserved phenylalanine or tryptophan at its end. The J gene is TRBJ2-5, the V gene TRBV5-6, with TRBD2 as a possible D gene (5 bases). Germline CDR1 SGHDT, CDR2 YYEEEE. CDR3 length: 13 amino acids. CDR3 nucleotide sequence: TGTGCCACCAGCCCTAGCACCAGGGAGACCCAGTACATA. It codes for CATSPSTRETQYI.

Concerning this clonotype itself: It may be a read error: a sequence one base away is much more abundant. The V call is TRBV28, the J call TRBJ1-5, with TRBD1 matching over 7 bases. The CDR3 extends over 14 amino acids. Germline V gene data show CDR1 as MDHEN and CDR2 as SYDVKM. The CDR3 region is CTSSFPGDSQPQHF. The CDR3 DNA is TGTACCAGCAGTTTCCCAGGGGACAGCCAGCCCCAGCATTTT.

Turning to this clonotype: A single base separates this from a much larger clone, so it may be a read error. The rearrangement links TRBV11-2 to TRBJ2-5; 7 bases are a match to TRBD2. CDR3 length: 17 amino acids. The ends lost 5 bases at V and 4 bases at J; junction bases unmatched: 16. The germline CDR1 and CDR2 sequences are SGHAT and FQNNGV. CDR3 region: CASSRLKLVGGPETQYF. DNA for the CDR3: TGTGCCAGCAGCCGCTTGAAACTAGTGGGAGGGCCAGAGACCCAGTACTTC.

This clonotype was observed a few times. One base away lies a much larger clone, so this may be a sequencing read error. This chain connects TRBV5-5 to TRBJ2-2; D call uncertain. This CDR3 is 16 amino acids long. V was clipped by 1 base and J by 1 base, with 11 bases between them. In germline, CDR1 is SGHKS, CDR2 YYEKEE (reference sequence). CDR3 DNA sequence: TGTGCCAGCAGCTTGCCCTATCACAAGAACACCGGGGAGCTGTTTTTT. It codes for CASSLPYHKNTGELFF.

This chain connects TRBV11-3 to TRBJ2-1, with a tentative D call TRBD2 (5 bases). The V gene lost 1 base and the J gene lost 12 bases, with 22 bases spanning the gap. Germline V lookup: CDR1 SGHNT, CDR2 YENEEA. CDR3 length: 16 amino acids. In nucleotides, the CDR3 is TGTGCCAGCAGCTTAGGTATGGCGCGAGGGCGAAGTGGGCAGTTCTTC. Translated: CASSLGMARGRSGQFF.

In regard to this clonotype: Without the conserved terminal phenylalanine or tryptophan, this CDR3 likely stems from a read error. The chain is built from TRBV11-2 and TRBJ2-5, with D tentatively TRBD2 (5 bases). Per germline, CDR1 SGHAT and CDR2 FQNNGV. The CDR3 consists of 15 residues. CDR3 DNA: TGTGCCAGTAGCTACCGGCGTGAGGGCCGGGAGACCCAGTACGTC. This gives the protein CASSYRREGRETQYV.

The chain combines TRBV6-2 or TRBV6-3 with TRBJ2-4; maybe TRBD2 (6 bases). V was trimmed by 7 bases and J by 5 bases, leaving 15 bases between them. Germline V lookup: CDR1 MNHEY, CDR2 SVGEGT. The CDR3 has 14 residues. CDR3 bases: TGTGCCAGCAATCGCCGGGGAGGCGAAAACATTCAGTACTTC. Encoded protein: CASNRRGGENIQYF.

On this clonotype itself: One end of the junction fails to match germline, which may point to a read error. The chain combines TRBV7-8 with TRBJ2-7; maybe TRBD2 (5 bases). The CDR3 extends over 13 amino acids. Germline V gene sequence: CDR1 SGHVS, CDR2 FQNEAQ. CDR3 nucleotide sequence: TGTGTCAGCAGCTTTAGTAGCGCCTACGAGCTGTACTTC. Translating gives CVSSFSSAYELYF.